This is a list of T cell receptor beta chains from one sample in a study of regulatory T cells in long-lasting Graves disease. MiXCR, applied by TCRdb to the multiplex PCR reads, yields one record per CDR3 protein. The profile shows hundreds of thousands of distinct CDR3 sequences, about 32% of them singletons. The source material was peripheral blood mononuclear cells (PBMCs), sampled when the disease was refractory, from a patient treated with antithyroid drugs. The receptors derive from a female donor with Graves disease. Both conserved end residues are part of each CDR3. D genes are given only for firm matches. A row's size may be missing; if present it is once, few, many or a size class.

v_gene: TRBV7-3; j_gene: TRBJ1-1; abundance: few; d_gene: .; CDR3nt: TGTGCCAGCAGCTTAATATCGTACAGTGAAGCTTTCTTT; CDR3aa: CASSLISYSEAFF
v_gene: TRBV28; j_gene: TRBJ2-3; abundance: .; d_gene: TRBD2; CDR3nt: TGTGCCAGCAGTTTCTTACTAGCGGGAGGGCGGGGAACGCAGTATTTT; CDR3aa: CASSFLLAGGRGTQYF
v_gene: TRBV24-1; j_gene: TRBJ2-2; abundance: .; d_gene: TRBD1; CDR3nt: TGTGCCACCAGTGCAGGGGGGAACACCGGGGAGCTGTTTTTT; CDR3aa: CATSAGGNTGELFF
v_gene: TRBV12-3/TRBV12-4; j_gene: TRBJ1-3; abundance: .; d_gene: .; CDR3nt: TGTGCCAGCAGTTTAGGAGCCCCTGGAAACACCATATATTTT; CDR3aa: CASSLGAPGNTIYF
v_gene: TRBV11-2; j_gene: TRBJ2-7; abundance: few; d_gene: TRBD2; CDR3nt: TGTGCCAGCAGCCCGACTAGCCTGAAGTCCTACGAGCAGTACTTC; CDR3aa: CASSPTSLKSYEQYF
v_gene: TRBV7-3; j_gene: TRBJ1-2; abundance: .; d_gene: .; CDR3nt: TGTGCCAGCAGCTTAACAAACTACTATGGCTACACCTTC; CDR3aa: CASSLTNYYGYTF
v_gene: TRBV7-3; j_gene: TRBJ2-7; abundance: .; d_gene: TRBD2; CDR3nt: TGTGCCAGCAGCTTCGTCGGCCAGGCGGGAGTTTACGAGCAGTACTTC; CDR3aa: CASSFVGQAGVYEQYF
v_gene: TRBV6-1; j_gene: TRBJ1-2; abundance: few; d_gene: TRBD1; CDR3nt: TGTGCCAGCAGTGAGGAACAGGGGGCGGTCGATGGCTACACCTTC; CDR3aa: CASSEEQGAVDGYTF
v_gene: TRBV5-1; j_gene: TRBJ2-7; abundance: few; d_gene: TRBD2; CDR3nt: TGCGCCAGCAGCTTGGGAGGACTAGCGGGAATCTACTTCTACGAGCAGTACTTC; CDR3aa: CASSLGGLAGIYFYEQYF
v_gene: TRBV4-1; j_gene: TRBJ2-7; abundance: few; d_gene: TRBD2; CDR3nt: TGCGCCAGCAGCCAAGAGGGGCAAGCGGGGGCCTACGAGCAGTACTTC; CDR3aa: CASSQEGQAGAYEQYF
v_gene: TRBV6-1; j_gene: TRBJ1-2; abundance: few; d_gene: .; CDR3nt: TGTGCCACCGGGGCAGGGAGGGTTTATGGCTACACCTTC; CDR3aa: CATGAGRVYGYTF
v_gene: TRBV6-2/TRBV6-3; j_gene: TRBJ1-5; abundance: few; d_gene: .; CDR3nt: TGTGCCAGCACCGACCCCAATCAGCCCCAGCATTTT; CDR3aa: CASTDPNQPQHF
v_gene: TRBV12-3/TRBV12-4; j_gene: TRBJ1-1; abundance: few; d_gene: .; CDR3nt: TGTGCCAGCCTTCGGGTGGGGACTGAAGCTTTCTTT; CDR3aa: CASLRVGTEAFF
v_gene: TRBV29-1; j_gene: TRBJ1-2; abundance: .; d_gene: .; CDR3nt: TGCAGCGTCCAAGGAGGGGGGGAGTCGAATCCCCTAGGCTACACCTTC; CDR3aa: CSVQGGGESNPLGYTF
v_gene: TRBV7-2; j_gene: TRBJ2-5; abundance: .; d_gene: .; CDR3nt: TGTGCCAGCAGCTTAGTGATTAGCAGACAAGAGACCCAGTACTTC; CDR3aa: CASSLVISRQETQYF
v_gene: TRBV7-9; j_gene: TRBJ2-7; abundance: many; d_gene: TRBD2; CDR3nt: TGTGCCAGCAGCCCCTCCGGGACTAGCGGGAGGCCGACCTACGAGCAGTACTTC; CDR3aa: CASSPSGTSGRPTYEQYF
v_gene: TRBV11-2; j_gene: TRBJ2-7; abundance: many; d_gene: .; CDR3nt: TGTGCCAGCAGCTTAGAGGGTAATCCCTACGAGCAGTACTTC; CDR3aa: CASSLEGNPYEQYF
v_gene: TRBV29-1; j_gene: TRBJ2-6; abundance: .; d_gene: TRBD2; CDR3nt: TGCAGCGTTGAAGATTGGCTAGCGGGAGTATCAGGGGCCAACGTCCTGACTTTC; CDR3aa: CSVEDWLAGVSGANVLTF
v_gene: TRBV10-3; j_gene: TRBJ2-2; abundance: few; d_gene: TRBD2; CDR3nt: TGTGCCATCAGCTCCGGGACTAGCGGGATCAACACCGGGGAGCTGTTTTTT; CDR3aa: CAISSGTSGINTGELFF
v_gene: TRBV4-2; j_gene: TRBJ2-7; abundance: .; d_gene: .; CDR3nt: TGTGCCAGCAGCCAAGATCTCCAGGGTCAGTACGAGCAGTACTTC; CDR3aa: CASSQDLQGQYEQYF
v_gene: TRBV19; j_gene: TRBJ1-1; abundance: few; d_gene: .; CDR3nt: TGTGCCAGTAGTATAGTCGGGGTAGGCATGAACACTGAAGCTTTCTTT; CDR3aa: CASSIVGVGMNTEAFF
v_gene: TRBV6-2/TRBV6-3; j_gene: TRBJ1-2; abundance: many; d_gene: .; CDR3nt: TGTGCCAGCAGTTACGCCCCGGAAGGAGGCTACACCTTC; CDR3aa: CASSYAPEGGYTF
v_gene: TRBV11-2; j_gene: TRBJ2-7; abundance: many; d_gene: TRBD1; CDR3nt: TGTGCCAGCAGCCAAGGACAGGGTCCCTACGAGCAGTACTTC; CDR3aa: CASSQGQGPYEQYF
v_gene: TRBV7-3; j_gene: TRBJ2-2; abundance: many; d_gene: .; CDR3nt: TGTGCCAGCAGCCCGGGGTTGGGGCTGAACACCGGGGAGCTGTTTTTT; CDR3aa: CASSPGLGLNTGELFF
v_gene: TRBV12-3/TRBV12-4; j_gene: TRBJ2-3; abundance: few; d_gene: .; CDR3nt: TGTGCCAGCATAGTTAGCGGACCCACAGATACGCAGTATTTT; CDR3aa: CASIVSGPTDTQYF
v_gene: TRBV6-6; j_gene: TRBJ2-5; abundance: .; d_gene: TRBD1; CDR3nt: TGTGCCAGCAGTTACTCGACAGGGTTGGGGCAAGAGACCCAGTACTTC; CDR3aa: CASSYSTGLGQETQYF
v_gene: TRBV6-5; j_gene: TRBJ2-5; abundance: .; d_gene: TRBD2; CDR3nt: TGTGCCAGCAGTTACTCCCGACTAGCGGGAGTAGAGACCCAGTACTTC; CDR3aa: CASSYSRLAGVETQYF
v_gene: TRBV7-8; j_gene: TRBJ1-4; abundance: few; d_gene: .; CDR3nt: TGTGCCAGCAGCTTAGCACTCCGACAGGTCGACGTAGATGAAAAACTGTTTTTT; CDR3aa: CASSLALRQVDVDEKLFF
v_gene: TRBV5-4; j_gene: TRBJ2-3; abundance: .; d_gene: TRBD2; CDR3nt: TGTGCCAGCAGTCGTGGCGGGAGGGCCGACGCAGATACGCAGTATTTT; CDR3aa: CASSRGGRADADTQYF
v_gene: TRBV28; j_gene: TRBJ1-1; abundance: few; d_gene: .; CDR3nt: TGTGCCAGCAGTTTTCACCTCGCTAGCAGGGGCGGCTTTGAAGCTTTCTTT; CDR3aa: CASSFHLASRGGFEAFF
v_gene: TRBV19; j_gene: TRBJ1-1; abundance: .; d_gene: .; CDR3nt: TGTGCCAGTAGTACAGGGAAAACTCTGAACACTGAAGCTTTCTTT; CDR3aa: CASSTGKTLNTEAFF
v_gene: TRBV30; j_gene: TRBJ1-5; abundance: .; d_gene: .; CDR3nt: TGTGCCTGGAGTAAAAGCTTGAATCAGCCCCAGCATTTT; CDR3aa: CAWSKSLNQPQHF
v_gene: TRBV16; j_gene: TRBJ1-1; abundance: .; d_gene: .; CDR3nt: TGTGCCAGCAGCCCCGCCCCCCGTGAAGCTTTCTTT; CDR3aa: CASSPAPREAFF
v_gene: TRBV7-2; j_gene: TRBJ2-7; abundance: many; d_gene: TRBD2; CDR3nt: TGTGCCAGCAGCTTAGGACCGGGAGGGCCCTACGAGCAGTACTTC; CDR3aa: CASSLGPGGPYEQYF
v_gene: TRBV19; j_gene: TRBJ1-5; abundance: .; d_gene: .; CDR3nt: TGTGCCAGTAGTATAGACGACACCCACGGTGGCAATCAGCCCCAGCATTTT; CDR3aa: CASSIDDTHGGNQPQHF
v_gene: TRBV30; j_gene: TRBJ2-7; abundance: .; d_gene: .; CDR3nt: TGTGCCTGGAGTGTACGCAGGGGGGTGGAAAGCTACGAGCAGTACTTC; CDR3aa: CAWSVRRGVESYEQYF
v_gene: TRBV6-1; j_gene: TRBJ2-7; abundance: .; d_gene: .; CDR3nt: TGTGCCAGCAGTGGAGACCAGGGTTACGAGCAGTACTTC; CDR3aa: CASSGDQGYEQYF
v_gene: TRBV9; j_gene: TRBJ2-5; abundance: few; d_gene: .; CDR3nt: TGTGCCAGCAGCGTAGGCGCAAGACCCCAAGAGACCCAGTACTTC; CDR3aa: CASSVGARPQETQYF
v_gene: TRBV15; j_gene: TRBJ1-6; abundance: few; d_gene: .; CDR3nt: TGTGCCACCAGCAAGTACAGGGTGGTTAATTCACCCCTCCACTTT; CDR3aa: CATSKYRVVNSPLHF
v_gene: TRBV11-2; j_gene: TRBJ1-2; abundance: .; d_gene: .; CDR3nt: TGTGCCAGCAGCTCCCTCGGGACGGCCGGTAACTATGGCTACACCTTC; CDR3aa: CASSSLGTAGNYGYTF
v_gene: TRBV6-1; j_gene: TRBJ1-1; abundance: few; d_gene: TRBD1; CDR3nt: TGTGCCAGCAGCTGGGACGGACAGGGGTGGGATTTCTTT; CDR3aa: CASSWDGQGWDFF
v_gene: TRBV28; j_gene: TRBJ1-2; abundance: many; d_gene: .; CDR3nt: TGTGCCAGCAGTTTCTCAGGCCAGGGGCTTGTCGGCTACACCTTC; CDR3aa: CASSFSGQGLVGYTF
v_gene: TRBV12-5; j_gene: TRBJ1-2; abundance: many; d_gene: TRBD1; CDR3nt: TGTGCTAGTGGAAATACAGGGGGCCATGGCTACACCTTC; CDR3aa: CASGNTGGHGYTF
v_gene: TRBV5-5; j_gene: TRBJ1-4; abundance: once; d_gene: .; CDR3nt: TGTGCCAGCACCACGATCGGGGGAGAGGGCGAAGAACTGTTTTTT; CDR3aa: CASTTIGGEGEELFF
v_gene: TRBV15; j_gene: TRBJ1-5; abundance: .; d_gene: TRBD1; CDR3nt: TGTGCCACCCAAGGGACAGGTACGAGCAATCAGCCCCAGCATTTT; CDR3aa: CATQGTGTSNQPQHF
v_gene: TRBV20-1; j_gene: TRBJ1-6; abundance: few; d_gene: .; CDR3nt: TGCAGTGCTAGGAATGGGATGAGCTCCTATAATTCACCCCTCCACTTT; CDR3aa: CSARNGMSSYNSPLHF
v_gene: TRBV7-3; j_gene: TRBJ1-1; abundance: many; d_gene: .; CDR3nt: TGTGCCAGCAGCTTAAAGGCGGGCACTGAAGCTTTCTTT; CDR3aa: CASSLKAGTEAFF
v_gene: TRBV6-1; j_gene: TRBJ1-5; abundance: .; d_gene: .; CDR3nt: TGTGCCAGCAGGACACAGGGATTCAATCAGCCCCAGCATTTT; CDR3aa: CASRTQGFNQPQHF
v_gene: TRBV4-1; j_gene: TRBJ1-1; abundance: .; d_gene: TRBD1; CDR3nt: TGCGCCAGCAGCCAAGTGGGGACAGGGGGAAACACTGAAGCTTTCTTT; CDR3aa: CASSQVGTGGNTEAFF
v_gene: TRBV29-1; j_gene: TRBJ1-4; abundance: .; d_gene: .; CDR3nt: TGCAGCGCCGGGGCGGGAGGATATGAAAAACTGTTTTTT; CDR3aa: CSAGAGGYEKLFF
v_gene: TRBV5-4; j_gene: TRBJ2-5; abundance: .; d_gene: TRBD1; CDR3nt: TGTGCCAGCAGCCTGCCGGGGACAGGAAAAGAGACCCAGTACTTC; CDR3aa: CASSLPGTGKETQYF
v_gene: TRBV20-1; j_gene: TRBJ1-1; abundance: .; d_gene: .; CDR3nt: TGCAGTGCTAGAGACCCCCAGGGCGGGAACACTGAAGCTTTCTTT; CDR3aa: CSARDPQGGNTEAFF
v_gene: TRBV7-6; j_gene: TRBJ1-2; abundance: .; d_gene: TRBD1; CDR3nt: TGTGCCAGCAGCTCCCAGACAGGGGCCAACTATGGCTACACCTTC; CDR3aa: CASSSQTGANYGYTF
v_gene: TRBV5-1; j_gene: TRBJ2-2; abundance: few; d_gene: .; CDR3nt: TGCGCCAGCAGCCTCAGCCAGAACACCGGGGAGCTGTTTTTT; CDR3aa: CASSLSQNTGELFF
v_gene: TRBV6-1; j_gene: TRBJ1-2; abundance: few; d_gene: TRBD1; CDR3nt: TGTGCCAGCAGTGAAGGGACAGGGGGTGGCTACACCTTC; CDR3aa: CASSEGTGGGYTF